This paragraph covers one TCR beta chain sequence. Its specificity is unknown. The PCR contained 60 Vbeta and 13 Jbeta primers. Clones were sequenced by immunoSEQ multiplex PCR, and TCRdb holds only the in-frame ones, with some missing. This sample has 100,000 to 150,000 clones, with around 80% found just once. The source of the sample is a study of cytomegalovirus exposure and HLA in healthy donors. Study results and caveats: In vitro data verified a few CMV-associated chains as specific for CMV antigens. Accounts indicate the classifier identified cytomegalovirus status with strong specificity and sensitivity. Most of the TCR beta V segments (in an earlier analysis) were productive either about 90% or about 30% of the time. The analysis excluded some indistinguishable V segments, including TRBV6-2 and TRBV6-3.

The CDR3 is 18 residues long. V lost 2 bases, J lost 0 bases, and 7 bases stayed unmatched. CDR1 is GTSNPN and CDR2 is SVGIG in the germline V gene (reference sequence). The receptor was derived from a female donor in good health and CMV-seronegative. The chain combines TRBV30 with TRBJ2-1, with 13 nucleotides matching TRBD2. Sample: PBMCs. This CDR3 reads CAWSSLAGGTGSYNEQFF. CDR3 in DNA: TGTGCCTGGAGTTCACTAGCGGGGGGGACGGGCTCCTACAATGAGCAGTTCTTC.